Each of the 27 T cell receptor beta chains below was sequenced from the same sample in a study of blood T cell repertoires in COVID-19. Data came from immunoSEQ multiplex PCR; TCRdb stores just in-frame clones and leaves some out. The sample includes approximately 300,000 clones, 90% of them seen just once. Sequenced input: peripheral blood. All receptors come from a woman in her 50s with COVID-19, enrolled during active disease.

The V and J genes are TRBV5-1 and TRBJ2-5, with 9 bases matching TRBD1. V was pared by 4 bases and J by 2 bases, with 9 bases of the junction left unmatched. The germline CDR1 and CDR2 sequences are SGHRS and YFSETQ. The CDR3 contains 16 residues. CDR3 region: CASSPTTGGGQETQYF. The CDR3 DNA reads TGCGCCAGCAGCCCCACCACAGGGGGCGGACAAGAGACCCAGTACTTC.

The chain is built from TRBV12-3 or TRBV12-4 and TRBJ1-1; unclear D gene. V lost 3 bases and J lost 1, with 6 bases in between. The CDR3 runs 13 residues. CDR3 nucleotides: TGTGCCAGCAGTTTGGCCCAGAACACTGAAGCTTTCTTT. It yields the protein CASSLAQNTEAFF.

The chain recombines TRBV27 with TRBJ1-6; 9 bases are a match to TRBD1. The CDR3 covers 19 residues. V lost 2 bases to trimming and J lost 3 bases; unmatched junction nucleotides: 11. Germline V gives CDR1 MNHEY, CDR2 SMNVEV (reference sequence). The CDR3, as DNA: TGTGCCAGCAGTTTAGAAAGTACAGGGGGCTTTGACTATAATTCACCCCTCCACTTT. This sequence encodes CASSLESTGGFDYNSPLHF.

The J gene is TRBJ2-5, the V gene TRBV3-1 (or the pseudogene TRBV3-2); D might be TRBD2 (5 bases). The germline V gene encodes CDR1 LGHDT and CDR2 YNNKEL (reference sequence). V was shortened by 5 bases and J by 5 bases, with 24 bases between the two germline ends. This CDR3 spans 17 amino acids. CDR3 in amino acids: CASSFPARGPLGETQYF. CDR3 bases: TGTGCCAGCAGCTTTCCAGCCCGGGGTCCCCTGGGGGAGACCCAGTACTTC.

This clone was counted a single time. The genes are TRBV7-9 and TRBJ1-5, with a possible D match to TRBD1 (6 bases). Trimming pared 5 bases from V and 9 bases from J, leaving 26 bases between. From germline, CDR1 is SEHNR and CDR2 FQNEAQ (reference sequence). CDR3 size: 17 residues. CDR3 in amino acids: CASSPMLAGGGGLPQHF. In nucleotides, the CDR3 is TGTGCCAGCAGCCCGATGTTGGCGGGGGGCGGAGGATTGCCCCAGCATTTT. The complete variable domain, with remaining parts taken from reference TRBV7-9 and TRBJ1-5, reads DTGVSQNPRHKITKRGQNVTFRCDPISEHNRLYWYRQTLGQGPEFLTYFQNEAQLEKSRLLSDRFSAERPKGSFSTLEIQRTEQGDSAMYLCASSPMLAGGGGLPQHFGDGTRLSIL.

The V gene is TRBV12-5, the J gene TRBJ1-5, with D perhaps matching TRBD1 (6 bases). The CDR3 is 15 amino acids. Germline V lookup: CDR1 LGHNT, CDR2 FRNRAP. Trimming pared 6 bases from V and 4 bases from J, leaving 16 bases between. CDR3 DNA: TGTGCTAGTGGGCAGGGGTTGATAACAAATCAGCCCCAGCATTTT. Translated, it gives CASGQGLITNQPQHF.

The gene calls are TRBV5-6 and TRBJ2-1, with D unclear. This CDR3 has 17 amino acids. Per the germline V gene, CDR1 is SGHDT and CDR2 is YYEEEE. V lost 0 bases, J lost 4 bases, and 17 bases lay in between. Here the CDR3 DNA reads TGTGCCAGCAGCTTGGAGTTAGGCAGGTTTTCTTACAATGAGCAGTTCTTC. Protein product: CASSLELGRFSYNEQFF.

The chain couples TRBV9 to TRBJ1-1, with a weak D call TRBD1 (5 bases). V shed 3 bases and J shed 2 bases, with 14 bases lying between them. Germline V gene sequence: CDR1 SGDLS, CDR2 YYNGEE. The CDR3 runs to 15 residues. CDR3 residues: CASSGYSGRNTEAFF. The CDR3 nucleotides read TGTGCCAGCAGCGGCTACTCAGGGCGAAACACTGAAGCTTTCTTT.

The chain links TRBV11-2 to TRBJ2-1; D possibly corresponds to TRBD1 (6 bases). CDR1 SGHAT and CDR2 FQNNGV come from the germline V gene. The CDR3 length is 14 residues. Trimming shortened V by 7 bases and J by 2 bases, and 12 bases separated the two germline ends. The CDR3 DNA reads as TGTGCCAGCACCCCGAAGGGGGCCTACAATGAGCAGTTCTTC. As protein: CASTPKGAYNEQFF.

This chain links TRBV4-2 with TRBJ1-5; 11 nucleotides agree with TRBD1. Germline lookup yields CDR1 LGHNA and CDR2 YNFKEQ. With 3 bases clipped from V and 2 bases from J, the junction kept 12 bases outside the gene matches. This CDR3 has 19 residues. The CDR3 reads CASSQGTGGDRRRNQPQHF. The DNA of the CDR3 is TGTGCCAGCAGCCAGGGGACAGGGGGGGACAGACGACGCAATCAGCCCCAGCATTTT.

The chain joins TRBV4-3 to TRBJ2-7, with TRBD1 matching 7 bases. V gave up 1 base and J gave up 2 bases; unmatched junction bases: 8. The germline gives CDR1 LGHNA, CDR2 YSLEER. CDR3 length: 16 amino acids. The chain's CDR3 is CASSQGYPQGTYEQYF. The DNA for the CDR3 is TGCGCCAGCAGCCAAGGGTATCCACAGGGGACCTACGAGCAGTACTTC.

The CDR3 DNA sequence: TGTGCCAGCAGCTTATCGGCGGGGCACCAAGAGACCCAGTACTTC. Translating it yields CASSLSAGHQETQYF. The J gene is TRBJ2-5, the V gene TRBV7-6; D perhaps matches TRBD2 (6 bases). Trimming removed 2 bases from V and 0 bases from J, with 10 bases in between. Germline values: CDR1 SGHVS, CDR2 FNYEAQ. The length of the CDR3 is 15 residues.

This chain uses TRBV6-5 with TRBJ2-7; 9 bases match TRBD1. The CDR3 totals 14 residues. CDR1 MNHEY and CDR2 SVGAGI come from the germline V gene. The V and J ends lost 11 bases and 3 bases, in that order; junction bases with no gene match: 11. Here the CDR3 reads CASRWGTGNYEQYF. The CDR3 bases are TGTGCCTCCAGGTGGGGGACAGGGAACTACGAGCAGTACTTC.

J is TRBJ2-7 and V is TRBV7-9, with D possibly matching TRBD1 (5 bases). This CDR3 comprises 14 residues. The germline gives CDR1 SEHNR, CDR2 FQNEAQ (reference sequence). Trimming took off 3 bases at V and 6 bases at J, with 15 bases between the two ends. CDR3 coding DNA: TGTGCCAGCAGCTTTCAGGGATTCGCTGGCGAGCAGTACTTC. Residues: CASSFQGFAGEQYF.

The gene calls are TRBV29-1 and TRBJ2-4; D remains unclear. Deletions cut 4 bases from V and 6 bases from J, with 7 bases between. This CDR3 spans 11 amino acids. Germline CDR1 and CDR2: SQVTM and ANQGSEA. The CDR3 here is CSVGDTNIQYF. The CDR3, as DNA: TGCAGCGTTGGTGACACAAACATTCAGTACTTC.

J is TRBJ2-1 and V is TRBV11-2; 7 nucleotides match TRBD2. The V gene's germline CDR1 is SGHAT and CDR2 FQNNGV. After removal of 3 bases from V and 8 bases from J, the junction contained 7 bases not matched to a gene. The CDR3 runs 14 residues. The CDR3 nucleotides are TGTGCCAGCAGCTTCGGGACTACCTCCGATGAGCAGTTCTTC. It translates to CASSFGTTSDEQFF.

V is TRBV30 and J is TRBJ2-1, with D maybe TRBD2 (6 bases). Germline lookup yields CDR1 GTSNPN and CDR2 SVGIG (reference sequence). The CDR3 sequence is 11 residues long. V dropped 3 bases and J dropped 8 bases, with 8 bases sitting between them. In DNA form, the CDR3 reads TGTGCCTGGAGCGGGAGCTATGAGCAGTTCTTC. This codes for CAWSGSYEQFF.

The chain combines TRBV7-9 with TRBJ1-4, with 7 bases matching TRBD1. J was trimmed by 7 bases and V by 6 bases; bases with no gene match: 11. Germline lookup yields CDR1 SEHNR and CDR2 FQNEAQ (reference sequence). CDR3 length: 15 amino acids. The CDR3 sequence: CASSRTRGRGEKLFF. The DNA for the CDR3 is TGTGCCAGCAGTCGAACCAGGGGGAGAGGTGAAAAACTGTTTTTT. Supplemented by reference TRBV7-9 and TRBJ1-4, the full variable domain reads DTGVSQNPRHKITKRGQNVTFRCDPISEHNRLYWYRQTLGQGPEFLTYFQNEAQLEKSRLLSDRFSAERPKGSFSTLEIQRTEQGDSAMYLCASSRTRGRGEKLFFGSGTQLSVL.

This clone has more than one count but fewer than ten. The chain combines TRBV4-2 with TRBJ2-2; 10 nucleotides line up with TRBD1. V lost 5 bases and J lost 4; bases outside the gene matches: 4. Germline V gene sequence: CDR1 LGHNA, CDR2 YNFKEQ. The CDR3 is made up of 15 amino acids. The CDR3 here is CASSVGTGATGELFF. Written as DNA, the CDR3 is TGTGCCAGCAGCGTCGGGACAGGGGCCACCGGGGAGCTGTTTTTT.

This chain connects TRBV5-6 to TRBJ2-3, with TRBD2 identical over 11 bases. Germline V gives CDR1 SGHDT, CDR2 YYEEEE. CDR3 length: 19 residues. V lost 0 bases and J lost 1; bases outside the gene matches: 10. The CDR3 here is CASSLVGLAGGRRTDTQYF. The CDR3 coding sequence is TGTGCCAGCAGCTTGGTCGGGCTAGCGGGAGGCAGACGCACAGATACGCAGTATTTT.

DNA of the CDR3: TGTGCCACCGGAGGGGGGGGAGCTTTCTTT. Its translation: CATGGGGAFF. The chain combines TRBV15 with TRBJ1-1; tentative D call: TRBD1 (6 bases). The CDR3 has 10 amino acids. The germline V gene has CDR1 LNHNV and CDR2 YYDKDF (reference sequence). V lost 8 bases, J lost 10 bases, and 11 bases lay in between.

The rearrangement uses TRBV11-2 and TRBJ1-4, with 7 bases lining up with TRBD1. Germline CDR1 and CDR2: SGHAT and FQNNGV. After removal of 4 bases from V and 6 bases from J, the junction contained 5 bases not matched to a gene. The CDR3 contains 14 residues. The CDR3: CASSSPGQYEKLFF. The CDR3 DNA sequence: TGTGCCAGCAGCTCACCGGGACAGTATGAAAAACTGTTTTTT. The full variable domain, in which reference TRBV11-2 and TRBJ1-4 provide the parts outside the CDR3, is EAGVAQSPRYKIIEKRQSVAFWCNPISGHATLYWYQQILGQGPKLLIQFQNNGVVDDSQLPKDRFSAERLKGVDSTLKIQPAKLEDSAVYLCASSSPGQYEKLFFGSGTQLSVL.

With respect to this clone: The same CDR3 can be traced to other DNA sequences in this sample. The chain carries TRBV10-3 and TRBJ1-4; 9 nucleotides align to TRBD1. The junction had 1 base not matched to a gene; V was cut back by 6 bases and J by 2 bases. The CDR3 spans 14 residues. The V gene's germline CDR1 is ENHRY and CDR2 SYGVKD. CDR3 coding DNA: TGTGCCATCAGACAGGGGGCCACTAATGAAAAACTGTTTTTT. Protein product: CAIRQGATNEKLFF.

This clone was detected a few times. The J gene is TRBJ2-7, the V gene TRBV25-1; 8 bases are a match to TRBD1. CDR3 size: 15 residues. Germline V gene sequence: CDR1 MGHDK, CDR2 SYGVNS. Trimming took 2 bases from V and 0 from J; bases not matched to a gene: 3. CDR3 bases: TGTGCCAGCAGTGAAAACAGGGGGAGCTCCTACGAGCAGTACTTC. Translated, it gives CASSENRGSSYEQYF.

The chain has TRBV12-3 or TRBV12-4 and TRBJ2-7, with 7 positions matching TRBD1. Trimming took 6 bases from V and 2 from J; bases not matched to a gene: 4. The CDR3 runs 13 residues. This CDR3 reads CASRGTATYEQYF. The DNA for the CDR3 is TGTGCCAGCAGGGGGACAGCAACCTACGAGCAGTACTTC.

This chain links TRBV5-1 with TRBJ2-5; tentative D call: TRBD2 (6 bases). The CDR3 sequence is 14 residues long. The germline V gene has CDR1 SGHRS and CDR2 YFSETQ. V lost 4 bases and J 7 bases, leaving 17 bases between the germline ends. The CDR3 spells CASSKEGGFRTQYF. CDR3 coding DNA: TGCGCCAGCAGCAAGGAGGGCGGGTTTAGGACCCAGTACTTC.

This clone came up once. The CDR3 region is CSVASGLAGTDTQYF. The CDR3 DNA reads as TGCAGCGTTGCATCGGGACTAGCGGGGACAGATACGCAGTATTTT. The rearrangement joins TRBV29-1 to TRBJ2-3, with 13 bases matching TRBD2. J was trimmed by 3 bases and V by 4 bases; bases with no gene match: 4. Germline V gene lookup returns CDR1 SQVTM and CDR2 ANQGSEA. This CDR3 contains 15 residues.